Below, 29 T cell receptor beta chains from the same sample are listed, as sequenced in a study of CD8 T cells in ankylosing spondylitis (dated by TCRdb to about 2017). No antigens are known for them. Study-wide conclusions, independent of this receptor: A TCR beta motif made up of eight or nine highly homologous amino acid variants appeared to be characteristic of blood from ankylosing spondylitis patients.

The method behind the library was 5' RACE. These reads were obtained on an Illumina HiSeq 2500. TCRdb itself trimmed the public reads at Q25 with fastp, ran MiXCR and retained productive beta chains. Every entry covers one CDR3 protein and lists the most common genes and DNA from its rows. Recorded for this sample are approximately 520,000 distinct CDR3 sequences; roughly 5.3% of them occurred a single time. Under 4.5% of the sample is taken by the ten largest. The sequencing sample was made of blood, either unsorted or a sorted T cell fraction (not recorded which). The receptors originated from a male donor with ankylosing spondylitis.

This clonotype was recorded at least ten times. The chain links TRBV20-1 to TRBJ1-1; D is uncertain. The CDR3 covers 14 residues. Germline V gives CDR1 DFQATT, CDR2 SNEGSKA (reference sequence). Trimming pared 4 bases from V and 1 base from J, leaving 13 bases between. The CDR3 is CSATTRTQNTEAFF. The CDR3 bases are TGCAGTGCTACCACGAGGACGCAGAACACTGAAGCTTTCTTT.

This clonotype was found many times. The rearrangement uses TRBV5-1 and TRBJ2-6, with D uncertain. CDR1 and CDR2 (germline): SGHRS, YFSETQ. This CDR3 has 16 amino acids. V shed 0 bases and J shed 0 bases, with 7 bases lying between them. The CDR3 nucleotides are TGCGCCAGCAGCTTGGTGTCTGACTCTGGGGCCAACGTCCTGACTTTC. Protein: CASSLVSDSGANVLTF.

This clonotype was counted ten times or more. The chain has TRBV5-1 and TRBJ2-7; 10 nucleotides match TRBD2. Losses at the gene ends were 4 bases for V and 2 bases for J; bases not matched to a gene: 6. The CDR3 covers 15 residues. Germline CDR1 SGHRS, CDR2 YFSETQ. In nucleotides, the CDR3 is TGCGCCAGCAGCCTGGGACTAGCGACCGCCTACGAGCAGTACTTC. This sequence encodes CASSLGLATAYEQYF. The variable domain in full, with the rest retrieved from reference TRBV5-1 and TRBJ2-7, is KAGVTQTPRYLIKTRGQQVTLSCSPISGHRSVSWYQQTPGQGLQFLFEYFSETQRNKGNFPGRFSGRQFSNSRSEMNVSTLELGDSALYLCASSLGLATAYEQYFGPGTRLTVT.

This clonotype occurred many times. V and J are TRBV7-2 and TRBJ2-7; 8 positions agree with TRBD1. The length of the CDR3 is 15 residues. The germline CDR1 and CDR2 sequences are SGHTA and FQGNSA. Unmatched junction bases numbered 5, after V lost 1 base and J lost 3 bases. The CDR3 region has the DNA TGTGCCAGCAGCTTAGGCAGGGGGCTACGCTACGAGCAGTACTTC. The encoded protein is CASSLGRGLRYEQYF.

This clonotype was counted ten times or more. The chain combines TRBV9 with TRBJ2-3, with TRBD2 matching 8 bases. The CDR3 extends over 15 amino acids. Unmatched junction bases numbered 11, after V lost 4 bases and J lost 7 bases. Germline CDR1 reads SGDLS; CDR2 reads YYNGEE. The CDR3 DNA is TGTGCCAGCAGCCCAGGTGGCGGGGGGAGAAATACGCAGTATTTT. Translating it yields CASSPGGGGRNTQYF.

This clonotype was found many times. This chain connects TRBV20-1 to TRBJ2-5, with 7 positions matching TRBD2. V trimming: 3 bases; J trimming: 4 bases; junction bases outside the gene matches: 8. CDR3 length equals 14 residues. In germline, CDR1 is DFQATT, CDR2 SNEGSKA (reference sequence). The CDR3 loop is CSARAPGEGETQYF. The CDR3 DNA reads TGCAGTGCTAGGGCCCCCGGGGAGGGAGAGACCCAGTACTTC.

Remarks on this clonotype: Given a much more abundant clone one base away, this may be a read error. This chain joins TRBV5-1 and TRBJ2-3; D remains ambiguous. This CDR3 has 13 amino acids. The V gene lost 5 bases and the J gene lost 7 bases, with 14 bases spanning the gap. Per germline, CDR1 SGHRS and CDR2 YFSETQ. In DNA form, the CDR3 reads TGCGCCAGCAGTTTAGGATCTTCATATACGCAGTATTTT. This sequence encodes CASSLGSSYTQYF.

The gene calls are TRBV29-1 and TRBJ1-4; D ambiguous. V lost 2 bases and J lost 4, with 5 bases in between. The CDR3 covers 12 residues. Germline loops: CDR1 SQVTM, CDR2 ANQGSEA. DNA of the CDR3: TGCAGCGTTGAATACAATAATGAAAAACTGTTTTTT. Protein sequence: CSVEYNNEKLFF.

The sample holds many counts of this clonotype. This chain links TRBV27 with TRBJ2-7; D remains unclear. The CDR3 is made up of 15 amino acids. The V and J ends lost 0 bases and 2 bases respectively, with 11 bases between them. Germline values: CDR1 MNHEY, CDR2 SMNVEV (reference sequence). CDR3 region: CASSLSTHSTYEQYF. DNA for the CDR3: TGTGCCAGCAGTTTATCAACCCACAGTACCTACGAGCAGTACTTC.

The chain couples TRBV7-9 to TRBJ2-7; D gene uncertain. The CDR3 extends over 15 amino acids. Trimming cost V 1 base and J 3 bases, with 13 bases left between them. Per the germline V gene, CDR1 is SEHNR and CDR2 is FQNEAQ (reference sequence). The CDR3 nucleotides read TGTGCCAGCAGCTTAGGGGTAGGAAAAATCTACGAGCAGTACTTC. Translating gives CASSLGVGKIYEQYF.

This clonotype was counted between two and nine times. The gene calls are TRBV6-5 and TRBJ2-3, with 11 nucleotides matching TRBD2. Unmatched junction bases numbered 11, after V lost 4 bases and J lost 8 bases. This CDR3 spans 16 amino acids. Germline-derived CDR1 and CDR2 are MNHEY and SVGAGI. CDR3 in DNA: TGTGCCAGCAGTTTACTAGCGGGAGCTTACCGTGGTACGCAGTATTTT. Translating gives CASSLLAGAYRGTQYF.

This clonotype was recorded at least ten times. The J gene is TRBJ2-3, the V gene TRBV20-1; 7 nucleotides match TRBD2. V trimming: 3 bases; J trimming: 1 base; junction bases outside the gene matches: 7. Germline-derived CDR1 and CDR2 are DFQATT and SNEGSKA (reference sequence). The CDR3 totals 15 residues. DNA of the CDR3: TGCAGTGCTAGGGGAGCGGGACTTGGCACAGATACGCAGTATTTT. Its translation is CSARGAGLGTDTQYF.

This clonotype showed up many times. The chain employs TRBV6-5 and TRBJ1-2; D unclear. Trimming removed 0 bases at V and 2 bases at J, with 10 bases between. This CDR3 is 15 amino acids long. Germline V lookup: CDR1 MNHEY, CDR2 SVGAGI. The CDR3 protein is CASSYSGSTNYGYTF. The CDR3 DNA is TGTGCCAGCAGTTACTCAGGGAGTACCAACTATGGCTACACCTTC.

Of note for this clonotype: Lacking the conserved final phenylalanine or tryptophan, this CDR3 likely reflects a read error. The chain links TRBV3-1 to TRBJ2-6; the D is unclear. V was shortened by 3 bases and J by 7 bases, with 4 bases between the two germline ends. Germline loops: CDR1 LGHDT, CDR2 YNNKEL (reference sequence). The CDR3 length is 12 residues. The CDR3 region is CASSHRANVLTS. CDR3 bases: TGTGCCAGCAGCCACAGAGCCAACGTCCTGACTTCC.

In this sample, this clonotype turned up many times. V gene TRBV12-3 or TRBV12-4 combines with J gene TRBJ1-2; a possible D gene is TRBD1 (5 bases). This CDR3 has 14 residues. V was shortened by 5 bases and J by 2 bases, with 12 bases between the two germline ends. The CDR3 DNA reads TGTGCCAGCAGTCGACAGTTACGAAACTATGGCTACACCTTC. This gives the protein CASSRQLRNYGYTF.

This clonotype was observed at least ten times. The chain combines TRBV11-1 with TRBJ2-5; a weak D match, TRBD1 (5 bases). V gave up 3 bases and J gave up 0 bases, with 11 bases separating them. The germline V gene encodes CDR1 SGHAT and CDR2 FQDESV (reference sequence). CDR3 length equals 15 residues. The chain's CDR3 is CASSFHQGNQETQYF. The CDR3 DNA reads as TGTGCCAGCAGCTTCCATCAGGGAAACCAAGAGACCCAGTACTTC.

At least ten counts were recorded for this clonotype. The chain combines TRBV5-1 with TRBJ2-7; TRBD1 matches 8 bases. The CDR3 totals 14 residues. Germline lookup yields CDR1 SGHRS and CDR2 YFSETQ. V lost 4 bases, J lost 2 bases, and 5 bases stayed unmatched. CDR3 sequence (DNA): TGCGCCAGCAGCCGAGACAGGGGACCCTACGAGCAGTACTTC. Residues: CASSRDRGPYEQYF.

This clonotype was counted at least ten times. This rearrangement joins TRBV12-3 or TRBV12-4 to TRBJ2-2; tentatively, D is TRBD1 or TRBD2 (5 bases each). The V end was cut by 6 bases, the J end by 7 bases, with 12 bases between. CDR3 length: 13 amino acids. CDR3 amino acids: CASRPGGGGELFF. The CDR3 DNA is TGTGCCAGCAGACCTGGGGGTGGCGGGGAGCTGTTTTTT.

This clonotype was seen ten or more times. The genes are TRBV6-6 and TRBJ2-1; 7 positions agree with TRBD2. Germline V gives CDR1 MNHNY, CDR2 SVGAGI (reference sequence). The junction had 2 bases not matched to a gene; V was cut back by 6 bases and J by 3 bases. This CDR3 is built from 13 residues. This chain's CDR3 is CASRAGDYNEQFF. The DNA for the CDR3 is TGTGCCAGCAGGGCGGGGGACTACAATGAGCAGTTCTTC.

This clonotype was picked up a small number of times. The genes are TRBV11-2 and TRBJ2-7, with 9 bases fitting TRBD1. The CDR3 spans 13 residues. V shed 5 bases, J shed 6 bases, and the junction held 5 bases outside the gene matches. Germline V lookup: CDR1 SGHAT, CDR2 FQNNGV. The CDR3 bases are TGTGCCAGCAGCCCATACAGGGGGCTCGAGCAGTACTTC. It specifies CASSPYRGLEQYF.

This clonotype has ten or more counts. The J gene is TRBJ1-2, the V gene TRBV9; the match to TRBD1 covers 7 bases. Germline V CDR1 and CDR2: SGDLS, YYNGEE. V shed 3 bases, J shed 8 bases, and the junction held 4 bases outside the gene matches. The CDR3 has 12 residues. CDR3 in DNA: TGTGCCAGCAGCGCTAGGGGGCTGGGCTACACCTTC. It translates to CASSARGLGYTF.

The CDR3 sequence: CASSIIVSELYEQYF. The CDR3 DNA follows: TGTGCCAGTAGTATTATCGTTTCCGAACTTTACGAGCAGTACTTC. The chain couples TRBV19 to TRBJ2-7; no clear D. The length of the CDR3 is 15 residues. Germline assignment: CDR1 LNHDA and CDR2 SQIVND (reference sequence). V lost 3 bases and J lost 4, with 16 bases in between.

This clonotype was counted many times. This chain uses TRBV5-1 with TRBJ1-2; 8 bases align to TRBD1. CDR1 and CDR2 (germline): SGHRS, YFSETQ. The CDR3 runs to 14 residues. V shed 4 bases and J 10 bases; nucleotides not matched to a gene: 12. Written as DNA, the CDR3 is TGCGCCAGCAGCCGATGGACAGGGTCTGGGAACTACACCTTC. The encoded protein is CASSRWTGSGNYTF.

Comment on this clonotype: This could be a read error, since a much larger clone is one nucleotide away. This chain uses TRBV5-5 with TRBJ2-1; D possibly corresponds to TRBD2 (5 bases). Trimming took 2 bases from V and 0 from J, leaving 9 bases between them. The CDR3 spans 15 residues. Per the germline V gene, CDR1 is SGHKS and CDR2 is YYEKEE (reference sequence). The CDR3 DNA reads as TGTGCCAGCAGCTTTTGGGAGAGCTCCTACAATGAGCAGTTCTTC. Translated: CASSFWESSYNEQFF. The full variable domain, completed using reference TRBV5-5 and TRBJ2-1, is DAGVTQSPTHLIKTRGQQVTLRCSPISGHKSVSWYQQVLGQGPQFIFQYYEKEERGRGNFPDRFSARQFPNYSSELNVNALLLGDSALYLCASSFWESSYNEQFFGPGTRLTVL.

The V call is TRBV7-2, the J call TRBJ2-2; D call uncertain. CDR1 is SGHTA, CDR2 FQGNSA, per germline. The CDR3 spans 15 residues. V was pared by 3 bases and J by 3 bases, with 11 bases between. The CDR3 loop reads CASSLGPAYTGELFF. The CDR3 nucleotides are TGTGCCAGCAGCTTGGGCCCGGCGTACACCGGGGAGCTGTTTTTT. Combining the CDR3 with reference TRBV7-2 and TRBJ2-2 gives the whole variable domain GAGVSQSPSNKVTEKGKDVELRCDPISGHTALYWYRQSLGQGLEFLIYFQGNSAPDKSGLPSDRFSAERTGGSVSTLTIQRTQQEDSAVYLCASSLGPAYTGELFFGEGSRLTVL.

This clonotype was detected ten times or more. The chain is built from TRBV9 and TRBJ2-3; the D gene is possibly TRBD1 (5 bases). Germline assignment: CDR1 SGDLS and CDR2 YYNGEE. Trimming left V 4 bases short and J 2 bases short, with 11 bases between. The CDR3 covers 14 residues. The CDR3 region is CASSQGHFTDTQYF. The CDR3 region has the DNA TGTGCCAGCAGCCAGGGTCACTTCACAGATACGCAGTATTTT.

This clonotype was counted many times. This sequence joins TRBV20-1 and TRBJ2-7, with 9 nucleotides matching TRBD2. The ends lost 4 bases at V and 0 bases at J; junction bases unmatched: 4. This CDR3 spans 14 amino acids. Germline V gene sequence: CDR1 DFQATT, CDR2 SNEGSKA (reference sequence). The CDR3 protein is CSAIETSGSYEQYF. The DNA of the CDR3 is TGCAGTGCTATCGAGACTAGCGGCTCCTACGAGCAGTACTTC.

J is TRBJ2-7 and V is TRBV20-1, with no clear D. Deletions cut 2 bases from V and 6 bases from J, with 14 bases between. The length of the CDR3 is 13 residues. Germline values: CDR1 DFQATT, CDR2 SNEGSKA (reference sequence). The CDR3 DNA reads TGCAGTGCTAGACCCCCCGGCCCCTCCGAGCAGTACTTC. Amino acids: CSARPPGPSEQYF.

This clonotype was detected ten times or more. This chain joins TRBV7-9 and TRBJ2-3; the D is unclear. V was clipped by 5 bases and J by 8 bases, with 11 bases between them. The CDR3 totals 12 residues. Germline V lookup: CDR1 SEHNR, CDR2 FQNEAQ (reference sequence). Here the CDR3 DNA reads TGTGCCAGCAGCCCCATCTCGGGTACGCAGTATTTT. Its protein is CASSPISGTQYF.